The rows below give T cell receptor beta chains drawn from one sample of a study of identical twins. MiXCR, applied by TCRdb to the 5' RACE reads, yields one record per CDR3 protein. The table records roughly 630,000 distinct CDR3 sequences, less than 9% of them present only once. The sample was also linked to a second study, of yellow fever vaccine responses in identical twins.

Material: PBMCs. The source is a woman under 30 in good health. CDR3s include the opening cysteine and the closing phenylalanine or tryptophan. The D gene is left open where the match is weak. A row's size may be missing; if present it is once, few, many or a size class.

v_gene	abundance	j_gene	d_gene	CDR3nt	CDR3aa
TRBV4-2	few	TRBJ1-3	.	TGTGCCAGCAGCCATCAAGACACCATATATTTT	CASSHQDTIYF
TRBV7-9	many	TRBJ2-1	.	TGTGCCAGCAACAGCTTTAGCGAGTATAGTGAGCAGTTCTTC	CASNSFSEYSEQFF
TRBV6-1	few	TRBJ2-2	.	TGTGCCAGCAGCCCCCTAAATGGGAACACCGGGGAGCTGTTTTTT	CASSPLNGNTGELFF
TRBV12-3/TRBV12-4	many	TRBJ1-3	.	TGTGCCAGCAGTTTCACCGGGGCTGGAAACACCATATATTTT	CASSFTGAGNTIYF
TRBV5-5	.	TRBJ2-7	TRBD1	TGTGCCAGCAGCTTGCAACAGGGGGCGAGAGAGCAGTACTTC	CASSLQQGAREQYF
TRBV5-1	many	TRBJ2-1	TRBD1	TGCGCCAGCAGTCCCGACCCGGGACAGACGTACAATGAGCAGTTCTTC	CASSPDPGQTYNEQFF
TRBV12-3/TRBV12-4	many	TRBJ2-1	.	TGTGCCAGCAGTTTAAGTGGCGGGGGCGCGGAGCAGTTCTTC	CASSLSGGGAEQFF
TRBV9	many	TRBJ2-3	.	TGTGCCAGCAGCGTAGGGGGACTCGTAGATACGCAGTATTTT	CASSVGGLVDTQYF
TRBV6-1	many	TRBJ1-1	.	TGTGCCAGCGATGGGGGGTTTTATTCGAACACTGAAGCTTTCTTT	CASDGGFYSNTEAFF
TRBV29-1	few	TRBJ2-2	TRBD2	TGCAGCGTTGAAGATGGCGGGAGTACCGGGGAGCTGTTTTTT	CSVEDGGSTGELFF
TRBV12-3/TRBV12-4	.	TRBJ2-7	.	TGTGCCAGCAGTTTAGTTGGGTCAACCAACGAGCAGTACTTC	CASSLVGSTNEQYF